This T cell receptor beta chain comes out of a study of T cells in Graves' hyperthyroidism and ophthalmopathy. V was cut by 0 bases and J by 2 bases, with 10 bases left in between. Germline lookup yields CDR1 SGHTA and CDR2 FQGNSA. The CDR3 sequence is 15 residues long. TCR beta CDR3 regions were amplified from RNA transcripts. HTBI primers drove first-round RT-PCR of the TCR CDR3. TCRdb used MiXCR to reprocess the multiplex PCR reads, holding one entry per CDR3 protein. The sample carries more than 450,000 distinct CDR3 sequences, about 14% recorded once. For this clonotype: The antigen remains unidentified.

Uncontrolled infection, other autoimmune disease, pregnancy or lactation led to exclusion. Study results and limitations: Before onset, ophthalmopathy was predicted by the model a median around 6.2 months earlier. Expanded thyroid clonotypes (above 0.001) were mostly also found in blood. A model of 13 V-J features distinguished ophthalmopathy from stable hyperthyroidism.

This TCR derives from a woman aged 40 to 50 with Graves' hyperthyroidism. The specimen sequenced was blood. The chain has TRBV7-2 and TRBJ1-2; D call uncertain. The CDR3 DNA is TGTGCCAGCAGCTTAGCCCAGGTCCTAAACTATGGCTACACCTTC. Encoded protein: CASSLAQVLNYGYTF.